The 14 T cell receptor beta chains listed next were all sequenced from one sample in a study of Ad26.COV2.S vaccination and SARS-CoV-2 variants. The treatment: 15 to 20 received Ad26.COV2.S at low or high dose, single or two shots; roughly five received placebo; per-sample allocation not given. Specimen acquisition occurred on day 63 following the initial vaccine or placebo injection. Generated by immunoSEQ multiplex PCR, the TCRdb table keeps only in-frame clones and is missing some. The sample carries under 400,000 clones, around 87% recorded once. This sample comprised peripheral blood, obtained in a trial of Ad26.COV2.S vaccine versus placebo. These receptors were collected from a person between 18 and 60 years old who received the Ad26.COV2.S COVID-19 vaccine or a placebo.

The CDR3 loop is CASSSQGPNGNTIYF. CDR3 in DNA: TGTGCCAGCAGTTCACAGGGCCCCAATGGGAACACCATATATTTT. The chain combines TRBV27 with TRBJ1-3; D perhaps matches TRBD1 (6 bases). CDR1 and CDR2 from the germline V gene are MNHEY and SMNVEV (reference sequence). There are 15 residues in the CDR3. Trimming shortened V by 4 bases and J by 7 bases, and 17 bases separated the two germline ends.

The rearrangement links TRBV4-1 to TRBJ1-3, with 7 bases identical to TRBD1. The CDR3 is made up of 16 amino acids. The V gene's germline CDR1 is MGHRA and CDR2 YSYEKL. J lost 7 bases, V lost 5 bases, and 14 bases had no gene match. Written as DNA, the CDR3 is TGCGCCAGCAGCATAAGTCAGGGGGACTTTTACAACACCATATATTTT. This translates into CASSISQGDFYNTIYF.

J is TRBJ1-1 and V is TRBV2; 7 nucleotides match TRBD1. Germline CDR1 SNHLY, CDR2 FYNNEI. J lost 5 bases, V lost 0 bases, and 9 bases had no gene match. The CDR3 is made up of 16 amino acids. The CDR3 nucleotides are TGTGCCAGCAGTGAAGCGCGAGGGGGCTCGCGGACTGAAGCTTTCTTT. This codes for CASSEARGGSRTEAFF.

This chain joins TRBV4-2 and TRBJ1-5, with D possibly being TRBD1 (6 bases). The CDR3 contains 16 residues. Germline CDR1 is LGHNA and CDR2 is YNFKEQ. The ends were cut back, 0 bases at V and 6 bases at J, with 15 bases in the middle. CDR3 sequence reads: CASSQDPGAGVQPQHF. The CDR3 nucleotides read TGTGCCAGCAGCCAAGATCCTGGGGCAGGGGTTCAGCCCCAGCATTTT.

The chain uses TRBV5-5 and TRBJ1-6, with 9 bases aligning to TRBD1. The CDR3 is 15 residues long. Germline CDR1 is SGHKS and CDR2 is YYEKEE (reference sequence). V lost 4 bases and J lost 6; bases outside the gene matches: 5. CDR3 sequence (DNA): TGTGCCAGCAGCCCTCAGACAGGGGGTAATTCACCCCTCCACTTT. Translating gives CASSPQTGGNSPLHF.

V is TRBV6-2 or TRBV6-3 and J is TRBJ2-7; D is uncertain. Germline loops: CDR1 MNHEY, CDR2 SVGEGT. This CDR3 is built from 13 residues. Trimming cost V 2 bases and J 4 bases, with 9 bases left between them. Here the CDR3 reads CASSYRPIYEQYF. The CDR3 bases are TGTGCCAGCAGTTACCGGCCTATTTACGAGCAGTACTTC.

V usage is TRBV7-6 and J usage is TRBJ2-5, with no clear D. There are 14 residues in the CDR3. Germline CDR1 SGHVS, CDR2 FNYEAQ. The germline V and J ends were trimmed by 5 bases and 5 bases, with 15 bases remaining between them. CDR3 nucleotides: TGTGCCAGCAGCCCTACCCTTAGGGTGGAGACCCAGTACTTC. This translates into CASSPTLRVETQYF.

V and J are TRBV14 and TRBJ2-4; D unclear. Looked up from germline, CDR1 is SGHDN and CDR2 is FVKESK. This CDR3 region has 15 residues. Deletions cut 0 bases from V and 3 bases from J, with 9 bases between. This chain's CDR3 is CASSQEDGSKNIQYF. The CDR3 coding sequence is TGTGCCAGCAGCCAAGAAGACGGCAGCAAAAACATTCAGTACTTC. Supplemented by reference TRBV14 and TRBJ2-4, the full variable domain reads EAGVTQFPSHSVIEKGQTVTLRCDPISGHDNLYWYRRVMGKEIKFLLHFVKESKQDESGMPNNRFLAERTGGTYSTLKVQPAELEDSGVYFCASSQEDGSKNIQYFGAGTRLSVL.

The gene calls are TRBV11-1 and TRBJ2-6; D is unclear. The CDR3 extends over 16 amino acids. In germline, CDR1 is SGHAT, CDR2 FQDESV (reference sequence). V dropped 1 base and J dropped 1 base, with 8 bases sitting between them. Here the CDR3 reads CASSLGTPSGANVLTF. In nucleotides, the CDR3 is TGTGCCAGCAGCTTAGGAACTCCATCTGGGGCCAACGTCCTGACTTTC. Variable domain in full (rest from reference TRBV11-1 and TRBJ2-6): EAEVAQSPRYKITEKSQAVAFWCDPISGHATLYWYRQILGQGPELLVQFQDESVVDDSQLPKDRFSAERLKGVDSTLKIQPAELGDSAMYLCASSLGTPSGANVLTFGAGSRLTVL.

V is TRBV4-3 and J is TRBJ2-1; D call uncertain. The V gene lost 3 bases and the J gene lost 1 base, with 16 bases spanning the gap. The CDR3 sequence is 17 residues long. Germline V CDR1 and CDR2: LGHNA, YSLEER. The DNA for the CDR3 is TGCGCCAGCAGCCACGAGGCCCCCGAGAGTTCCTACAATGAGCAGTTCTTC. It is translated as CASSHEAPESSYNEQFF.

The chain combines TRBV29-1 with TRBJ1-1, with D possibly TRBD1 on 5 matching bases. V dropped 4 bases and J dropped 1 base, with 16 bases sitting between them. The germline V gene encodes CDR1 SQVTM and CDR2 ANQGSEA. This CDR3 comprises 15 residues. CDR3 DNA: TGCAGCGTTGGCAACACAGGCTTACCGAACACTGAAGCTTTCTTT. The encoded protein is CSVGNTGLPNTEAFF.

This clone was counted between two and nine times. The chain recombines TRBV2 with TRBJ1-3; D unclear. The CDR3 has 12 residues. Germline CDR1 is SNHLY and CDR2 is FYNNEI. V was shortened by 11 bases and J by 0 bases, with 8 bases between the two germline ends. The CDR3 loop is CAQTVSGNTIYF. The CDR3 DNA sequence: TGTGCCCAGACGGTCTCTGGAAACACCATATATTTT.

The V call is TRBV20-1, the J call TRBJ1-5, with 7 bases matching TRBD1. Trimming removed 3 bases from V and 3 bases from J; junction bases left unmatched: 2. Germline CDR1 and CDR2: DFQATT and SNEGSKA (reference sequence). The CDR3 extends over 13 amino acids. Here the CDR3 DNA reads TGCAGTGCTAGTACAGGGGACAATCAGCCCCAGCATTTT. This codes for CSASTGDNQPQHF.

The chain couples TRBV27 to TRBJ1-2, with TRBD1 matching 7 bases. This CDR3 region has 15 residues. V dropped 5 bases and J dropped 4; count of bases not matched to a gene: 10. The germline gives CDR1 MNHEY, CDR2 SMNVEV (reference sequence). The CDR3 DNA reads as TGTGCCAGCAGTCCTTCGACAGGGTCGCCCTATGGCTACACCTTC. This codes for CASSPSTGSPYGYTF.